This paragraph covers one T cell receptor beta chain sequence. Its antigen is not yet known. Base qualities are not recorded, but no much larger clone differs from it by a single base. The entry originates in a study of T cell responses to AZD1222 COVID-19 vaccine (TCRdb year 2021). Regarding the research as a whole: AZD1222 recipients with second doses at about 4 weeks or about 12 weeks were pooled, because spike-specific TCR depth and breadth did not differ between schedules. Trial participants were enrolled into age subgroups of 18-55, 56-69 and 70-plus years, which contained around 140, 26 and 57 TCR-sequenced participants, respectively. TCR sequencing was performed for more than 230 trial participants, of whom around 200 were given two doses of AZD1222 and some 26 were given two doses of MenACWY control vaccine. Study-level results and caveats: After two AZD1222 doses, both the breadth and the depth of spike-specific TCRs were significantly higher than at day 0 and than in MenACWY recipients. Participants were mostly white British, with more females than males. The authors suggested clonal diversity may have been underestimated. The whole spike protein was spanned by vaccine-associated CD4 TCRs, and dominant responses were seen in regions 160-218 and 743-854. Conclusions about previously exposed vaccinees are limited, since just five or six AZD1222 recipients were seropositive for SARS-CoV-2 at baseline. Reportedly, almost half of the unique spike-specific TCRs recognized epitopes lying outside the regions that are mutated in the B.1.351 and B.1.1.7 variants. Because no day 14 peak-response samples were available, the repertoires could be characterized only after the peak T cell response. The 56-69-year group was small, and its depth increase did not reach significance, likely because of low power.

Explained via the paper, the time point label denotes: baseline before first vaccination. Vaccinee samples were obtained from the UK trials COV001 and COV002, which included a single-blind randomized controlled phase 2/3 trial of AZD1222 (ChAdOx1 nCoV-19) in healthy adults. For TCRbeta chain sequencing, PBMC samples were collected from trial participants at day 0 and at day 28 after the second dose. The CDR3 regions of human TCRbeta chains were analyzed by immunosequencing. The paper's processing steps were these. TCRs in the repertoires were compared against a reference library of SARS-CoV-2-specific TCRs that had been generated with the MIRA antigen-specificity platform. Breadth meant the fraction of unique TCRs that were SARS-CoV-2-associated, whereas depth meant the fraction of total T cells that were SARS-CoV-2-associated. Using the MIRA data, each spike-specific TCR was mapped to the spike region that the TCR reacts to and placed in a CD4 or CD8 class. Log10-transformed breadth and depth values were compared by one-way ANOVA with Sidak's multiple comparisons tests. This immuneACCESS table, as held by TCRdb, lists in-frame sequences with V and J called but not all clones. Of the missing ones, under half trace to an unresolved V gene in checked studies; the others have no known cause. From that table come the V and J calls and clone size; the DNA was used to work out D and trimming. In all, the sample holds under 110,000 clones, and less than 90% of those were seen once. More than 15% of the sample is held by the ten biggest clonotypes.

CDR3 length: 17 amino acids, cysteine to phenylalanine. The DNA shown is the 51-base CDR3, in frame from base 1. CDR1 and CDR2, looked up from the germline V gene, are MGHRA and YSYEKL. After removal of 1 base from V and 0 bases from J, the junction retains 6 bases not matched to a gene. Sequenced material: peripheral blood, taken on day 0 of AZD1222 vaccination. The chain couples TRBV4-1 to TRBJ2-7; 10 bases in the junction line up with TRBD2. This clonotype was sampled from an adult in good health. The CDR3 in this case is CASSQVGLAVSSYEQYF. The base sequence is TGCGCCAGCAGCCAAGTCGGACTAGCGGTTAGCTCCTACGAGCAGTACTTC.